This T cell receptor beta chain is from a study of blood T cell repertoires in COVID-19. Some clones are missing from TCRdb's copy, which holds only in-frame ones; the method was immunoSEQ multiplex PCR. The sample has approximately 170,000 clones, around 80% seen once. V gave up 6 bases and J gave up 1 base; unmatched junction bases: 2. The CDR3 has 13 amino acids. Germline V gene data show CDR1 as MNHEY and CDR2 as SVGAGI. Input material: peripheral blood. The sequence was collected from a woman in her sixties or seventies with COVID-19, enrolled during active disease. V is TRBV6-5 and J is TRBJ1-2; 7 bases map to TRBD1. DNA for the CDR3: TGTGCCAGCAGGAGGGGGCTTAACTATGGCTACACCTTC. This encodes CASRRGLNYGYTF.